A selection of T cell receptor beta chains follows, all from one sample in a study of OX40 agonist ivuxolimab in advanced cancers. TCRdb's table, derived via immunoSEQ multiplex PCR, lists solely in-frame clones and lacks some. The sample lists under 8,500 clones; roughly 77% were seen once. Sequences were derived from CD4+ or CD8+ T cells sorted from blood, sampled in a trial of the OX40 agonist ivuxolimab. The origin of the receptors is an adult with an advanced solid tumor such as melanoma, head and neck, liver or kidney cancer. Each CDR3 is given with its conserved first and last residue. D genes are given only for firm matches. Clone size, where shown, is once, few, many, or a class for clones that have expanded.

d_call	v_call	j_call	clone_size	cdr3_nt	cdr3_aa
TRBD1	TRBV25-1	TRBJ1-2	once	TGTGCCAGCGCGACAGGGGGCTATGGCTACACCTTC	CASATGGYGYTF
-	TRBV9	TRBJ1-5	-	TGTGCCAGCAGCGTAGGGGACAAACAGCCCCAGCATTTT	CASSVGDKQPQHF
-	TRBV28	TRBJ2-7	-	TGTGCCAGCACAACCTCCCGGGACCTGGGCTACGAGCAGTACTTC	CASTTSRDLGYEQYF
TRBD1	TRBV18	TRBJ2-7	-	TGTGCCAGCTCACGAGAGGACAGGGCTAGTTACGAGCAGTACTTC	CASSREDRASYEQYF
TRBD2	TRBV27	TRBJ2-3	-	TGTGCCAGCAGTTTATGGCGGGAGGCCCGCACAGATACGCAGTATTTT	CASSLWREARTDTQYF
-	TRBV6-8	TRBJ2-1	-	TGTGCCAGCAGTTATATTCTATGGTCGGGACGGGGGTTGAGTCGGTCCTACAATGAGCAGTTCTTC	CASSYILWSGRGLSRSYNEQFF
-	TRBV7-9	TRBJ2-1	few	TGTGCCAGCAGCTTAGACGACAGTCGTATGCAGTTCTTC	CASSLDDSRMQFF
-	TRBV20-1	TRBJ1-1	-	TGCAGTTTTAAGGGGGGGTCTGAAGCTTTCTTT	CSFKGGSEAFF
TRBD1	TRBV4-1	TRBJ1-5	-	TGCGCCAGCAGCCTATCCGGGACAGGGGGGAGCAATCAGCCCCAGCATTTT	CASSLSGTGGSNQPQHF
TRBD2	TRBV27	TRBJ2-1	-	TGTACCAGCAGTTTATCTAGCGGGGGCCTCTACAATGAGCAGTTCTTC	CTSSLSSGGLYNEQFF
TRBD2	TRBV7-9	TRBJ2-3	-	TGTGCCAGCGCGGGGGTTACAGATACGCAGTATTTT	CASAGVTDTQYF
-	TRBV5-1	TRBJ2-3	-	TGCGCCAGCAGCTTAGGACAGGAGGGAGATACGCAGTATTTT	CASSLGQEGDTQYF
-	TRBV6-5	TRBJ1-5	few	TGTGCCAGCAGTTACTCTGGGAGCAATCAGCCCCAGCATTTT	CASSYSGSNQPQHF
TRBD2	TRBV28	TRBJ2-3	-	TGTGCCAGCACCTCTGCCCTCGGACTAGCGGGACCCACAGATACGCAGTATTTT	CASTSALGLAGPTDTQYF